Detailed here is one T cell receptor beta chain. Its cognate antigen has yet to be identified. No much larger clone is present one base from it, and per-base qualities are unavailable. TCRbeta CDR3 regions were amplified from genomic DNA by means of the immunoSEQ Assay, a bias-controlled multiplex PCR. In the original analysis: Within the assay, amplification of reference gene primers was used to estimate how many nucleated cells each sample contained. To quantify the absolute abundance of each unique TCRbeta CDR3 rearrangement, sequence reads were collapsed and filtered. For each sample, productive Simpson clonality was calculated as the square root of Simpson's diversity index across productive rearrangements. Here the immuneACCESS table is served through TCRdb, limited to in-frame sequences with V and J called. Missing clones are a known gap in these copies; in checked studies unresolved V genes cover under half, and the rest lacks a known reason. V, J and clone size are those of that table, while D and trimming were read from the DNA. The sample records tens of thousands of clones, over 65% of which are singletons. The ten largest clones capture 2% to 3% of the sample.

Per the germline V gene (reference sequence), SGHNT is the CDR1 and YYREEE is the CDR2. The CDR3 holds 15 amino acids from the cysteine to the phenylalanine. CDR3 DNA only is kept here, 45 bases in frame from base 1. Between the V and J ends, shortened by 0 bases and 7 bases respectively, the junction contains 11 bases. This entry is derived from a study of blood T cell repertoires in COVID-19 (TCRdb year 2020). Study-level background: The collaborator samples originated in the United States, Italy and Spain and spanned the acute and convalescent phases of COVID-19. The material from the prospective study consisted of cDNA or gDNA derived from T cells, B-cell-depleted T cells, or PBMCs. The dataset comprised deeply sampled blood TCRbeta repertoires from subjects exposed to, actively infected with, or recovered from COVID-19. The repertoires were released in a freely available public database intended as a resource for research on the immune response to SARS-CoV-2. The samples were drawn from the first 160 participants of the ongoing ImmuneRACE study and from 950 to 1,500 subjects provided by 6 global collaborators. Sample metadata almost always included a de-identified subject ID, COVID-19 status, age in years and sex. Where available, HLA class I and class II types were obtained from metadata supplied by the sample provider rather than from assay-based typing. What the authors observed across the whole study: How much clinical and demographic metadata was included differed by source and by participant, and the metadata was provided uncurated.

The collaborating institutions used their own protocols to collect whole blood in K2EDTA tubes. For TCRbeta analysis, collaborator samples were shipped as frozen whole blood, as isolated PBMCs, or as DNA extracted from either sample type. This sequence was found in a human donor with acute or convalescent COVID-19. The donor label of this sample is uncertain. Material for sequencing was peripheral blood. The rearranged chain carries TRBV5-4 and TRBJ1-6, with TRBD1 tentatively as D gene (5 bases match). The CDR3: CASSLAQGGNSPLHF. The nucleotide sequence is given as TGTGCCAGCAGCTTGGCGCAGGGAGGCAATTCACCCCTCCACTTT.